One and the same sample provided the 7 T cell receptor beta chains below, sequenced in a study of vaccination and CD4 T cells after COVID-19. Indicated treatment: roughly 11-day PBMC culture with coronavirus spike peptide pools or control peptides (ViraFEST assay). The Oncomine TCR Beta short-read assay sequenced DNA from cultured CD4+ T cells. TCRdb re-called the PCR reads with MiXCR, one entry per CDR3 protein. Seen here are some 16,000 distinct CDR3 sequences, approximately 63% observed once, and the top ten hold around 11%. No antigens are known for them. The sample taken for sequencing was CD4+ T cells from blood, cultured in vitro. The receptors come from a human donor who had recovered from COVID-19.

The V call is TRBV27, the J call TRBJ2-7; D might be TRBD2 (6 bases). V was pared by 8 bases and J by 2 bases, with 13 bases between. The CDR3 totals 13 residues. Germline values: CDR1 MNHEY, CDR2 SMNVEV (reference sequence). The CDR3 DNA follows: TGTGCCAGCCGGCGGGACGGCGCCTACGAGCAGTACTTC. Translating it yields CASRRDGAYEQYF.

The CDR3: CASSNDQLRTGELFF. The CDR3 nucleotides read TGTGCCAGTAGTAACGACCAATTAAGGACCGGGGAGCTGTTTTTT. V and J are TRBV19 and TRBJ2-2; D is undetermined. CDR3 length equals 15 residues. CDR1 is LNHDA and CDR2 is SQIVND in the germline V gene (reference sequence). With 4 bases removed from V and 5 bases from J, the gap between germline ends came to 14 bases.

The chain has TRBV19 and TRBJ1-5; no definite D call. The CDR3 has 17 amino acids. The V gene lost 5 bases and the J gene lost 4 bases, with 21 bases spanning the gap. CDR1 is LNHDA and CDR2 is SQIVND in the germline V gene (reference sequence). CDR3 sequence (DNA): TGTGCCAGTAGTGGAGACACAGAAAGACTAGCGAATCAGCCCCAGCATTTT. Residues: CASSGDTERLANQPQHF.

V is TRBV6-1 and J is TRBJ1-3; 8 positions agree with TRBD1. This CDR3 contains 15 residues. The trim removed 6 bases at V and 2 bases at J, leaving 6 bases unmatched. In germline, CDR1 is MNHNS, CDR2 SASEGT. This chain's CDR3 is CASRAGGLAGNTIYF. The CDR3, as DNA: TGTGCCAGCAGAGCAGGGGGCTTAGCTGGAAACACCATATATTTT.

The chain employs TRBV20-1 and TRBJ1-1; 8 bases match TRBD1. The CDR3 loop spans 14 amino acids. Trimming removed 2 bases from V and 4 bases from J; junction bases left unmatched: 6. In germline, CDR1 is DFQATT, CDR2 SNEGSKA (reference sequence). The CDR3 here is CSARSDRARTEAFF. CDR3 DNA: TGCAGTGCTAGATCGGACAGGGCCCGCACTGAAGCTTTCTTT.

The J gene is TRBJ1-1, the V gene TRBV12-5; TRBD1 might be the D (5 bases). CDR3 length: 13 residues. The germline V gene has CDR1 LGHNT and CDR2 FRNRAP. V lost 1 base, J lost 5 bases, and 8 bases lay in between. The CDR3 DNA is TGTGCTAGTGGTTTGGAGGCAGGGACTGAAGCTTTCTTT. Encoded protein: CASGLEAGTEAFF. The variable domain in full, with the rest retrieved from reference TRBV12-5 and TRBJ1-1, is DARVTQTPRHKVTEMGQEVTMRCQPILGHNTVFWYRQTMMQGLELLAYFRNRAPLDDSGMPKDRFSAEMPDATLATLKIQPSEPRDSAVYFCASGLEAGTEAFFGQGTRLTVV.

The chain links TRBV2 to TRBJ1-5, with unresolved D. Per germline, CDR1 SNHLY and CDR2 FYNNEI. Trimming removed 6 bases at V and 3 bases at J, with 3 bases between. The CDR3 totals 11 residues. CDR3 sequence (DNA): TGTGCCAGCAGGTACAATCAGCCCCAGCATTTT. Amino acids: CASRYNQPQHF.